The rows below give T cell receptor beta chains drawn from one sample of a study of T cell repertoires in cytomegalovirus infection. TCRdb called the reads again in MiXCR, with one record for every CDR3 protein. The sample yields roughly 77,000 distinct CDR3 sequences, 4% seen once. Sequencing was performed on PBMCs. The source is a human donor in good health (CMV status not recorded). Some clones in this sample may be carry-over from other donors' samples. Each CDR3 is given with its conserved first and last residue. Each record gives: J gene, D gene, clone size, V gene, CDR3 protein, CDR3 DNA. The D gene is left open where the match is weak. Some rows have no size entry. The others give once, few or many, or a class for an expanded clone.

>TRBJ2-1|-|many|TRBV6-1
CASNLAGENIEQFF
TGTGCCAGCAATCTGGCCGGCGAAAATATTGAGCAGTTCTTC
>TRBJ2-2|TRBD1|many|TRBV11-2
CASSLVLFLGGHGELFF
TGTGCCAGCAGCTTAGTTCTTTTTTTAGGGGGCCACGGGGAGCTGTTTTTT
>TRBJ1-5|-|-|TRBV7-2
CASSFRDNNQPQHF
TGTGCCAGCAGCTTCCGGGACAACAATCAGCCCCAGCATTTT
>TRBJ2-7|-|many|TRBV7-2
CASSLGGGRGHEQYF
TGTGCCAGCAGCTTAGGGGGGGGGCGAGGTCACGAGCAGTACTTC
>TRBJ1-2|-|many|TRBV7-9
CASSLPRKANYGYTF
TGTGCCAGCAGCTTACCAAGAAAAGCTAACTATGGCTACACCTTC
>TRBJ2-5|-|many|TRBV6-2/TRBV6-3
CASSEVGETQYF
TGTGCCAGCAGTGAAGTAGGGGAGACCCAGTACTTC
>TRBJ1-2|-|many|TRBV28
CASSLDRSFYGYTF
TGTGCCAGCAGTTTGGACAGATCTTTCTATGGCTACACCTTC
>TRBJ2-1|-|-|TRBV10-3
CAISDPRPGNEQFF
TGTGCCATCAGTGATCCGAGGCCGGGCAATGAGCAGTTCTTC
>TRBJ2-1|-|many|TRBV7-2
CASSPSGGYNEQFF
TGTGCCAGCAGCCCTAGTGGTGGTTACAATGAGCAGTTCTTC
>TRBJ1-2|-|many|TRBV30
CAWSTGIYGYTF
TGTGCCTGGAGTACCGGGATCTATGGCTACACCTTC
>TRBJ2-1|-|many|TRBV5-1
CASSLGRGNSYNEQFF
TGCGCCAGCAGCTTGGGAAGGGGGAACTCCTACAATGAGCAGTTCTTC
>TRBJ1-1|TRBD1|many|TRBV7-8
CASSTKQGAGGEAFF
TGTGCCAGCAGCACAAAACAGGGGGCTGGGGGTGAAGCTTTCTTT
>TRBJ1-1|-|many|TRBV14
CASTGNMNTEAFF
TGTGCCAGCACGGGAAACATGAACACTGAAGCTTTCTTT
>TRBJ1-6|-|-|TRBV28
CASREAVAGSPLHF
TGTGCCAGCAGAGAGGCAGTAGCGGGGTCACCCCTCCACTTT
>TRBJ2-7|TRBD2|many|TRBV7-2
CASSTLAGVGEQYF
TGTGCCAGCAGCACACTAGCGGGAGTGGGCGAGCAGTACTTC
>TRBJ1-1|-|many|TRBV5-5
CASSLIIPRVYTEAFF
TGTGCCAGCAGCCTCATCATCCCAAGGGTCTACACTGAAGCTTTCTTT
>TRBJ1-2|-|many|TRBV7-2
CASSLNQFYGYTF
TGTGCCAGCAGCTTGAATCAGTTCTATGGCTACACCTTC
>TRBJ1-2|TRBD1|many|TRBV14
CASSQDPGTGRSYGYTF
TGTGCCAGCAGCCAAGATCCCGGGACAGGGCGTTCCTATGGCTACACCTTC
>TRBJ2-3|-|many|TRBV7-9
CASSLAARLKGTDTQYF
TGTGCCAGCAGCTTAGCGGCCAGACTGAAGGGCACAGATACGCAGTATTTT
>TRBJ2-5|-|many|TRBV28
CASMSGGYATQYF
TGTGCCAGCATGTCCGGAGGCTACGCGACCCAGTACTTC
>TRBJ2-2|-|-|TRBV7-2
CASSLEGIGELFF
TGTGCCAGCAGCTTAGAGGGAATCGGGGAGCTGTTTTTT
>TRBJ2-7|TRBD2|many|TRBV20-1
CSARDLLAGGIYEQYF
TGCAGTGCTAGAGATTTACTAGCGGGAGGGATCTACGAGCAGTACTTC
>TRBJ2-3|-|many|TRBV7-8
CASSLVRTTGNTDTQYF
TGTGCCAGCAGCTTAGTTCGGACGACAGGCAACACAGATACGCAGTATTTT
>TRBJ2-6|-|many|TRBV19
CASSHRGGANVLTF
TGTGCCAGTAGTCATCGAGGAGGGGCCAACGTCCTGACTTTC
>TRBJ1-5|-|few|TRBV4-1
CASSQGGVGFNQPQHF
TGCGCCAGCAGCCAAGGGGGCGTGGGTTTCAATCAGCCCCAGCATTTT